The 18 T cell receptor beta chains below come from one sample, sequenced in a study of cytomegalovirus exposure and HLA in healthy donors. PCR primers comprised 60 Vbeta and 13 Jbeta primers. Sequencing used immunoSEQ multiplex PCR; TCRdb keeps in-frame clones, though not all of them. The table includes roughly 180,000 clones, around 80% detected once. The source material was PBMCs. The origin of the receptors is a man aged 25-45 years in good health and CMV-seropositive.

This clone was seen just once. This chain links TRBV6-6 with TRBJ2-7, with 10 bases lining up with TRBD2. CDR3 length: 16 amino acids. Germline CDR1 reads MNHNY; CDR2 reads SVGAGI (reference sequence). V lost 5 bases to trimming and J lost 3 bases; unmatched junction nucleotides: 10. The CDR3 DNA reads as TGTGCCAGCAGTCACCCAGGACTAGCGGTCCGCTACGAGCAGTACTTC. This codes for CASSHPGLAVRYEQYF.

Here the CDR3 reads CAISDSRGVGGYTF. Here the CDR3 DNA reads TGTGCCATCAGTGATTCAAGGGGCGTAGGTGGCTACACCTTC. This rearrangement joins TRBV10-3 to TRBJ1-2, with a tentative D call TRBD1 (5 bases). From germline, CDR1 is ENHRY and CDR2 SYGVKD. CDR3 length: 14 residues. Trimming pared 3 bases from V and 7 bases from J, leaving 15 bases between.

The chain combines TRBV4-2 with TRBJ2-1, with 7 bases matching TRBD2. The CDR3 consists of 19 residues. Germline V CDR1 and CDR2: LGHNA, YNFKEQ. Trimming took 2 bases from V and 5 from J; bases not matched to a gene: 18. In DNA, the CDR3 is TGTGCCAGCAGCCAAAGAACTGTTGGGAGGGCCCTCTTGCACAATGAGCAGTTCTTC. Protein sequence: CASSQRTVGRALLHNEQFF.

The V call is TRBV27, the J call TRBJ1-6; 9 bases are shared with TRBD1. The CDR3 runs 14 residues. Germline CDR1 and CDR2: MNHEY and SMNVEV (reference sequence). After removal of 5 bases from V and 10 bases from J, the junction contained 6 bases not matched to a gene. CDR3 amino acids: CASSLNRGRSPLHF. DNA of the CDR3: TGTGCCAGCAGTCTAAACAGGGGGCGGTCACCCCTCCACTTT.

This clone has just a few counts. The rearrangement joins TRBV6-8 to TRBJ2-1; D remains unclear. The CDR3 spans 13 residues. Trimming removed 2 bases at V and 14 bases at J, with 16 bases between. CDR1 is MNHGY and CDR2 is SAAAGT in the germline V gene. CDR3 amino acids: CASSYAPRNLEFF. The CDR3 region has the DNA TGTGCCAGCAGTTACGCACCCCGGAACCTAGAGTTCTTC.

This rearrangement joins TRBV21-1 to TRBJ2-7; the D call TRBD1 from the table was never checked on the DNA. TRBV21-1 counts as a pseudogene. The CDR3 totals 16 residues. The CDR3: CASSNFWGDRGYEQYF. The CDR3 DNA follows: TGTGCCAGCAGCAATTTTTGGGGGGACAGGGGCTACGAGCAGTACTTC.

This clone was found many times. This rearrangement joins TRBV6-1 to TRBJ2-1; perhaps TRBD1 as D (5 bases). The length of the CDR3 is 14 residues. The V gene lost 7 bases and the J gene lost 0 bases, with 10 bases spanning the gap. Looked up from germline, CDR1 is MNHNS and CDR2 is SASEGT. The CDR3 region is CASTDISSYNEQFF. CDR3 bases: TGTGCCAGCACGGACATAAGCTCCTACAATGAGCAGTTCTTC.

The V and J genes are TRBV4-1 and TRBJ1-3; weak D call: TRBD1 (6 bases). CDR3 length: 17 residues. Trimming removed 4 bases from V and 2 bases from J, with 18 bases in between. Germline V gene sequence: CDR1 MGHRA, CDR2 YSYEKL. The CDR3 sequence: CASSPTISGGTGNTIYF. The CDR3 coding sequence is TGCGCCAGCAGCCCCACCATTTCGGGGGGCACTGGAAACACCATATATTTT.

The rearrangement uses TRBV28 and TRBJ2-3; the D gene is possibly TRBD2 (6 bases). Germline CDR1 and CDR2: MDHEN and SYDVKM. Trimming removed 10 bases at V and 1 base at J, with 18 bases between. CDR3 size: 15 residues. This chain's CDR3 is CATSGGASRTDTQYF. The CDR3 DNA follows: TGTGCCACGTCCGGGGGAGCGAGCCGCACAGATACGCAGTATTTT.

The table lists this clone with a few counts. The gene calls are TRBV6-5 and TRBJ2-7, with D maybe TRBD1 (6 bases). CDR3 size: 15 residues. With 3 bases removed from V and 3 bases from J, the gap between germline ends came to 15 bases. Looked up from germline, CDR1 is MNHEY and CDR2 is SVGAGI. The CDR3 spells CASSYRIGTLYEQYF. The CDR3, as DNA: TGTGCCAGCAGTTATCGGATTGGGACACTCTACGAGCAGTACTTC.

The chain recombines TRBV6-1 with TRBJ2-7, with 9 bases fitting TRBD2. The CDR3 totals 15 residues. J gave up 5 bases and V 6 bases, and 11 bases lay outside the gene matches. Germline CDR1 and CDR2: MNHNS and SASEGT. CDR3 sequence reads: CASSSPSGTRDEQYF. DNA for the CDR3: TGTGCCAGCAGCTCGCCTAGCGGGACTCGAGACGAGCAGTACTTC.

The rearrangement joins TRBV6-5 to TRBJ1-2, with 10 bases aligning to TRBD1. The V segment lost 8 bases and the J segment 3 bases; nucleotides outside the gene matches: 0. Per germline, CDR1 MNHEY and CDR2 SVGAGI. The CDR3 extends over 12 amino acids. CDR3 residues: CASGQGDYGYTF. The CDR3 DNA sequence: TGTGCCAGCGGACAGGGGGACTATGGCTACACCTTC.

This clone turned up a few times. This CDR3 is CSVERAVEQFF. CDR3 nucleotide sequence: TGCAGCGTTGAGAGGGCAGTTGAGCAGTTCTTC. The J gene is TRBJ2-1, the V gene TRBV29-1; D possibly corresponds to TRBD2 (5 bases). V was pared by 3 bases and J by 9 bases, with 9 bases between. There are 11 residues in the CDR3. Germline V gives CDR1 SQVTM, CDR2 ANQGSEA.

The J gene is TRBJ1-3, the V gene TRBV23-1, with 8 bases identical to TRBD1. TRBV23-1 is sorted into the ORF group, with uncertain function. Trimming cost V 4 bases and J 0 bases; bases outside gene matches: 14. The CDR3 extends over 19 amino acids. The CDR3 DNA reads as TGCGCCAGCAGTCCCGGCGGACAGGGCGAAACCTCCTCTGGAAACACCATATATTTT. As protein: CASSPGGQGETSSGNTIYF.

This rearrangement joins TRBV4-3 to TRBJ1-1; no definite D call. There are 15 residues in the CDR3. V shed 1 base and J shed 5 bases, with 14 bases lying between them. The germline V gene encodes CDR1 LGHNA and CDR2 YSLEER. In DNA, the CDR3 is TGCGCCAGCAGCCAAGTTTCCTCCGGGGATACTGAAGCTTTCTTT. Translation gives CASSQVSSGDTEAFF.

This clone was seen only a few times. CDR3 in amino acids: CASSPGLAWYEQYF. The DNA for the CDR3 is TGCGCCAGCAGCCCGGGACTAGCGTGGTACGAGCAGTACTTC. The chain recombines TRBV5-1 with TRBJ2-7, with 10 bases aligning to TRBD2. CDR3 length equals 14 residues. V lost 4 bases to trimming and J lost 4 bases; unmatched junction nucleotides: 5. CDR1 and CDR2 from the germline V gene are SGHRS and YFSETQ.

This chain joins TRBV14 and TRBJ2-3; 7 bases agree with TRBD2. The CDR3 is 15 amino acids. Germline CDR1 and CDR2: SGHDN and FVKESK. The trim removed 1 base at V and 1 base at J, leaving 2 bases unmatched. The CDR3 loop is CASSQGLAGTDTQYF. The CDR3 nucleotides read TGTGCCAGCAGCCAAGGACTAGCCGGCACAGATACGCAGTATTTT.

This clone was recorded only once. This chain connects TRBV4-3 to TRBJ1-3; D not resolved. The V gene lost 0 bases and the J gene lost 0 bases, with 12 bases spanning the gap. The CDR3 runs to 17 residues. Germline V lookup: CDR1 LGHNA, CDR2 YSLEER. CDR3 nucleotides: TGCGCCAGCAGCCAAGATCGGCAGGTCTTCTCTGGAAACACCATATATTTT. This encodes CASSQDRQVFSGNTIYF.